This TCR beta chain was documented in a study of blood T cell repertoires in COVID-19. Germline CDR1 is SGHRS and CDR2 is YFSETQ. The CDR3 length is 15 residues. V dropped 2 bases and J dropped 6; count of bases not matched to a gene: 6. Generated by immunoSEQ multiplex PCR, the TCRdb table keeps only in-frame clones and is missing some. The sample includes about 260,000 clones, about 85% of them seen just once. The chain has TRBV5-1 and TRBJ2-1; TRBD1 aligns across 9 bases. The sample comprised peripheral blood. This clonotype was sampled from a human donor in a cohort sampled during active COVID-19. The CDR3 DNA reads as TGCGCCAGCAGCTTCGGACAGGGGATAGGCAATGAGCAGTTCTTC. It is translated as CASSFGQGIGNEQFF.